The 25 T cell receptor beta chains listed next were all sequenced from one sample in a study of T cells in pancreatic ductal adenocarcinoma. Assay: immunoSEQ multiplex PCR; the TCRdb copy retains only in-frame clones and omits some. The data show around 9,000 clones, with roughly two thirds seen just once and roughly 27% held by the top ten. Selected pancreatic ductal adenocarcinoma patients had undergone surgery without neoadjuvant therapy. What was sequenced was pancreatic tumor tissue. The receptors were gathered from a human donor with pancreatic ductal adenocarcinoma.

The chain links TRBV4-1 to TRBJ2-7; a weak D match, TRBD2 (5 bases). The germline gives CDR1 MGHRA, CDR2 YSYEKL. Trimming stripped 1 base from V and 2 bases from J, with 15 bases between. The CDR3 consists of 16 residues. DNA of the CDR3: TGCGCCAGCAGCCAAGGGTTAACTAGAACTACCTACGAGCAGTACTTC. It encodes CASSQGLTRTTYEQYF.

The chain combines TRBV4-1 with TRBJ1-2, with D perhaps matching TRBD1 (5 bases). This CDR3 region has 14 residues. Germline-derived CDR1 and CDR2 are MGHRA and YSYEKL. The V end was cut by 2 bases, the J end by 7 bases, with 14 bases between. CDR3: CASSQPREGAGYTF. The CDR3 bases are TGCGCCAGCAGCCAACCCCGGGAAGGGGCTGGCTACACCTTC.

This sequence joins TRBV6-5 and TRBJ1-2; 7 bases align to TRBD1. The ends lost 6 bases at V and 4 bases at J; junction bases unmatched: 5. CDR1 and CDR2 from the germline V gene are MNHEY and SVGAGI. CDR3 size: 13 residues. CDR3 coding DNA: TGTGCCAGCAGCCCAACAGGGGCCTATGGCTACACCTTC. Translated: CASSPTGAYGYTF.

In its sample, this clone is medium-sized. This sequence joins TRBV10-3 and TRBJ1-2; 10 nucleotides match TRBD1. The CDR3 sequence is 14 residues long. J lost 8 bases, V lost 2 bases, and 5 bases had no gene match. Germline V lookup: CDR1 ENHRY, CDR2 SYGVKD. This CDR3 reads CAISEVGTGDGYTF. For the CDR3, the DNA is TGTGCCATCAGTGAGGTGGGGACAGGGGACGGCTACACCTTC.

Only a few counts were recorded for this clone. This chain uses TRBV2 with TRBJ2-1, with D possibly matching TRBD1 (6 bases). Trimming stripped 3 bases from V and 3 bases from J, with 9 bases between. CDR3 length: 14 amino acids. Germline V CDR1 and CDR2: SNHLY, FYNNEI. This CDR3 is CASSDGTLYNEQFF. The DNA for the CDR3 is TGTGCCAGCAGTGACGGGACACTCTACAATGAGCAGTTCTTC.

This clone was detected only once. The same CDR3 also results from other DNA sequences found in this sample. The chain employs TRBV10-3 and TRBJ2-7; D may be TRBD2 (5 bases). The germline V gene encodes CDR1 ENHRY and CDR2 SYGVKD. The germline V and J ends were trimmed by 4 bases and 2 bases, with 9 bases remaining between them. The CDR3 is 13 residues long. The DNA of the CDR3 is TGTGCCATCAGTGGAGAGGGAGCCTACGAGCAGTACTTC. Its translation: CAISGEGAYEQYF.

CDR3 bases: TGTGCCAGCAGCCAAGAACGGGGAAGATCCGAGCAGTACTTC. It codes for CASSQERGRSEQYF. The V call is TRBV14, the J call TRBJ2-7, with D possibly matching TRBD2 (5 bases). Deletions cut 0 bases from V and 6 bases from J, with 12 bases between. The CDR3 loop spans 14 amino acids. The germline V gene has CDR1 SGHDN and CDR2 FVKESK.

This clone was detected only a few times. The rearrangement links TRBV18 to TRBJ2-7; the D call may be TRBD1 or TRBD2 (5 bases each). In germline, CDR1 is KGHSH, CDR2 LQKENI. The CDR3 has 14 amino acids. V was clipped by 3 bases and J by 6 bases, with 15 bases between them. The CDR3 nucleotides read TGTGCCAGCTCACCTCCCCTCGGGACCTTCGAGCAGTACTTC. It specifies CASSPPLGTFEQYF.

The chain joins TRBV7-2 to TRBJ2-5; D call uncertain. Germline values: CDR1 SGHTA, CDR2 FQGNSA. This CDR3 comprises 11 residues. The V gene lost 5 bases and the J gene lost 4 bases, with 5 bases spanning the gap. The CDR3 sequence: CASSGSETQYF. The CDR3 DNA sequence: TGTGCCAGCAGCGGATCAGAGACCCAGTACTTC.

V and J are TRBV29-1 and TRBJ1-1; D is undetermined. This CDR3 contains 11 residues. The V gene's germline CDR1 is SQVTM and CDR2 ANQGSEA. The V end was cut by 2 bases, the J end by 1 base, with 2 bases between. The CDR3: CSVERNTEAFF. In nucleotides, the CDR3 is TGCAGCGTTGAAAGGAACACTGAAGCTTTCTTT.

The J gene is TRBJ1-1, the V gene TRBV6-5; D remains unclear. The CDR3 totals 13 residues. CDR1 is MNHEY, CDR2 SVGAGI, per germline. V was cut by 2 bases and J by 8 bases, with 12 bases left in between. CDR3 sequence (DNA): TGTGCCAGCAGTTACCGTGGCAGCAGCGAAGCTTTCTTT. It specifies CASSYRGSSEAFF.

The chain is built from TRBV11-3 and TRBJ2-1; D perhaps matches TRBD1 (5 bases). This CDR3 has 13 residues. Germline V gives CDR1 SGHNT, CDR2 YENEEA. V lost 2 bases and J lost 9, with 11 bases in between. DNA of the CDR3: TGTGCCAGCAGCTTATCCCAAGGGGTTGAGCAGTTCTTC. As protein: CASSLSQGVEQFF.

The CDR3 here is CASSPPRRGAVSSYNEQFF. The CDR3 DNA reads TGTGCCAGCTCACCGCCTAGGAGAGGAGCCGTCAGCTCCTACAATGAGCAGTTCTTC. The rearrangement links TRBV18 to TRBJ2-1, with D unresolved. Trimming took off 3 bases at V and 0 bases at J, with 21 bases between the two ends. This CDR3 has 19 residues. CDR1 is KGHSH and CDR2 is LQKENI in the germline V gene.

V gene TRBV5-1 combines with J gene TRBJ2-7, with 8 bases aligning to TRBD1. CDR1 is SGHRS, CDR2 YFSETQ, per germline. V trimming: 3 bases; J trimming: 7 bases; junction bases outside the gene matches: 6. This CDR3 comprises 13 residues. In DNA, the CDR3 is TGCGCCAGCAGCTGGGGGACAGGAGGGGAGCAGTACTTC. This sequence encodes CASSWGTGGEQYF.

This sequence joins TRBV4-1 and TRBJ1-2; the D gene is possibly TRBD1 (6 bases). Trimming removed 4 bases at V and 2 bases at J, with 8 bases between. The CDR3 is 13 amino acids. The germline gives CDR1 MGHRA, CDR2 YSYEKL. The DNA of the CDR3 is TGCGCCAGCAGCCCCAGGGGCAACTATGGCTACACCTTC. Protein sequence: CASSPRGNYGYTF.

CDR3 DNA sequence: TGTGCCAGCAGCTCAGAATTCAGCACCGGGGAGCTGTTTTTT. It encodes CASSSEFSTGELFF. The chain is built from TRBV6-5 and TRBJ2-2; D unclear. V was clipped by 6 bases and J by 4 bases, with 12 bases between them. The CDR3 is made up of 14 amino acids. Germline V lookup: CDR1 MNHEY, CDR2 SVGAGI.

The rearrangement links TRBV11-3 to TRBJ1-5; D unresolved. The CDR3 has 12 residues. Germline-derived CDR1 and CDR2 are SGHNT and YENEEA. Trimming shortened V by 6 bases and J by 6 bases, and 9 bases separated the two germline ends. CDR3: CASSFIGQPQHF. The CDR3 coding sequence is TGTGCCAGCAGTTTCATCGGTCAGCCCCAGCATTTT. The full variable domain, in which reference TRBV11-3 and TRBJ1-5 provide the parts outside the CDR3, is EAGVVQSPRYKIIEKKQPVAFWCNPISGHNTLYWYLQNLGQGPELLIRYENEEAVDDSQLPKDRFSAERLKGVDSTLKIQPAELGDSAVYLCASSFIGQPQHFGDGTRLSIL.

CDR3 DNA: TGTGCCACCAGCCCGGGACTAGCGGGACCAGGGCAAGAGACCCAGTACTTC. Its translation is CATSPGLAGPGQETQYF. V and J are TRBV15 and TRBJ2-5, with 13 bases aligning to TRBD2. The germline gives CDR1 LNHNV, CDR2 YYDKDF (reference sequence). The junction had 8 bases not matched to a gene; V was cut back by 5 bases and J by 2 bases. The CDR3 is 17 amino acids. Complete variable domain (other parts from reference TRBV15 and TRBJ2-5): DAMVIQNPRYQVTQFGKPVTLSCSQTLNHNVMYWYQQKSSQAPKLLFHYYDKDFNNEADTPDNFQSRRPNTSFCFLDIRSPGLGDTAMYLCATSPGLAGPGQETQYFGPGTRLLVL.

This clone is termed medium-sized. The CDR3 DNA is TGTGCCAGTAGTATTGGGCGGACTAGCGGGGGGGCCGGCGGGGAGCTGTTTTTT. Its translation is CASSIGRTSGGAGGELFF. The chain is built from TRBV19 and TRBJ2-2; 15 bases map to TRBD2. Germline V gene sequence: CDR1 LNHDA, CDR2 SQIVND (reference sequence). This CDR3 contains 18 residues. J lost 7 bases, V lost 3 bases, and 9 bases had no gene match.

Here the CDR3 DNA reads TGCAGCGTTGGTCAGGGGAACACTGAAGCTTTCTTT. As protein: CSVGQGNTEAFF. This sequence joins TRBV29-1 and TRBJ1-1; perhaps TRBD1 as D (5 bases). The germline gives CDR1 SQVTM, CDR2 ANQGSEA. Trimming took 4 bases from V and 1 from J, leaving 7 bases between them. The CDR3 sequence is 12 residues long.

The gene calls are TRBV28 and TRBJ2-7, with D tentatively TRBD1 (5 bases). This CDR3 has 13 amino acids. V dropped 7 bases and J dropped 6 bases, with 16 bases sitting between them. Germline V gives CDR1 MDHEN, CDR2 SYDVKM. The CDR3 DNA reads TGTGCCAGCACCTCGGACACGAAGGGCGAGCAGTACTTC. The encoded protein is CASTSDTKGEQYF. The complete variable domain, with remaining parts taken from reference TRBV28 and TRBJ2-7, reads DVKVTQSSRYLVKRTGEKVFLECVQDMDHENMFWYRQDPGLGLRLIYFSYDVKMKEKGDIPEGYSVSREKKERFSLILESASTNQTSMYLCASTSDTKGEQYFGPGTRLTVT.

The chain combines TRBV6-5 with TRBJ2-5, with D perhaps TRBD2 (5 bases). This CDR3 is 14 amino acids long. Looked up from germline, CDR1 is MNHEY and CDR2 is SVGAGI. The V and J ends lost 5 bases and 3 bases respectively, with 13 bases between them. The CDR3 loop is CASSGFLAKETQYF. The CDR3 bases are TGTGCCAGCAGTGGTTTTCTAGCCAAAGAGACCCAGTACTTC.

CDR3 sequence: CASSIRMNTEAFF. CDR3 DNA sequence: TGTGCCAGTAGTATTCGAATGAACACTGAAGCTTTCTTT. V gene TRBV19 combines with J gene TRBJ1-1, with D hard to call. In germline, CDR1 is LNHDA, CDR2 SQIVND (reference sequence). Trimming left V 3 bases short and J 0 bases short, with 5 bases between. This CDR3 is built from 13 residues.

The sample holds a few counts of this clone. This chain joins TRBV29-1 and TRBJ2-5; 7 positions agree with TRBD2. Germline CDR1 reads SQVTM; CDR2 reads ANQGSEA. The CDR3 consists of 14 residues. The V gene end was trimmed by 4 bases and the J gene end by 5 bases; junction bases not matched to a gene: 10. This chain's CDR3 is CSVVPSGLGETQYF. In DNA form, the CDR3 reads TGCAGCGTTGTTCCTAGCGGCCTAGGGGAGACCCAGTACTTC. Complete variable domain (other parts from reference TRBV29-1 and TRBJ2-5): SAVISQKPSRDICQRGTSLTIQCQVDSQVTMMFWYRQQPGQSLTLIATANQGSEATYESGFVIDKFPISRPNLTFSTLTVSNMSPEDSSIYLCSVVPSGLGETQYFGPGTRLLVL.

The CDR3 spells CASSTPGQRTYNSPLHF. CDR3 nucleotide sequence: TGTGCCAGTAGTACTCCGGGACAGCGAACCTATAATTCACCCCTCCACTTT. The chain carries TRBV19 and TRBJ1-6; 7 nucleotides line up with TRBD1. V lost 4 bases and J lost 2; bases outside the gene matches: 8. Germline loops: CDR1 LNHDA, CDR2 SQIVND (reference sequence). CDR3 length: 17 amino acids.